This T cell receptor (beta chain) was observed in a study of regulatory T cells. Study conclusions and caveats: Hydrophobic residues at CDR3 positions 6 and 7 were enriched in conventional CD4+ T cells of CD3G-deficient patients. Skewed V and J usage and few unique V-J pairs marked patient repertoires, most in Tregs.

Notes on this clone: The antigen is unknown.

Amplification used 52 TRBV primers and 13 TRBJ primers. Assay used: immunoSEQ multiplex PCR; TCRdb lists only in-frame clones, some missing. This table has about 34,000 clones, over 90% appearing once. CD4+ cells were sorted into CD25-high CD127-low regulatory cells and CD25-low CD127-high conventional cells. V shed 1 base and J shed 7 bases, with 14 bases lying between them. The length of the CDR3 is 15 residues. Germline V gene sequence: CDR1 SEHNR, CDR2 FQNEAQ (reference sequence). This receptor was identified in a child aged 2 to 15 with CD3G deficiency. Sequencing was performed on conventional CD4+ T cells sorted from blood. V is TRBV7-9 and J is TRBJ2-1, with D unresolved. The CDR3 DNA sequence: TGTGCCAGCAGCTTAGGACGGGCGATTTTGAATGAGCAGTTCTTC. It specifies CASSLGRAILNEQFF.